Included here is one T cell receptor beta chain sequence, with context. Nashville, Tennessee was home to all donors, who were Caucasian adults. These data belong to a study of shared clonotypes between healthy human individuals. Assay used: immunoSEQ multiplex PCR; TCRdb lists only in-frame clones, some missing. The sample has about 470,000 clones, around 75% seen once. The V gene's germline CDR1 is SGHDT and CDR2 YYEEEE. Trimming removed 4 bases from V and 6 bases from J; junction bases left unmatched: 15. The CDR3 has 16 amino acids. This chain uses TRBV5-6 with TRBJ2-7, with 8 bases fitting TRBD1. Input material: PBMCs. The sequence was collected from a woman aged 40 to 50 in good health. Some clones in this sample may be carry-over from other donors' samples. The CDR3 region is CASSIYSPGQEGEQYF. The CDR3 nucleotides are TGTGCCAGCAGCATCTACTCGCCGGGACAGGAGGGCGAGCAGTACTTC.